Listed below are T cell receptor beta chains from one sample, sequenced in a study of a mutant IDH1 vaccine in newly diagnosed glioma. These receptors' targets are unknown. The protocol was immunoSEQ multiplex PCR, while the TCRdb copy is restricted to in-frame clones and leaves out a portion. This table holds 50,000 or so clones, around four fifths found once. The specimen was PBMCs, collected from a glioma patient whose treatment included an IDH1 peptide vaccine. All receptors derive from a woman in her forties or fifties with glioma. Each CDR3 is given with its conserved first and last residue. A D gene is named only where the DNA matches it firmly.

CASSETGRDGYTF TRBV10-1 .
CATQTRLAGKTEQYF TRBV5-6 TRBD2
CSVESARGVFTDTQYF TRBV29-1 TRBD2
CAWSPRQGLNSPLHF TRBV30 TRBD1
CASSPPYRQGSNEQFF TRBV7-9 TRBD1
CASSLDGGPNEKLFF TRBV5-4 .
CASSRGQGGSVGNTIYF TRBV5-1 TRBD1
CASSGEGRTDTQYF TRBV9 TRBD2
CASSLAGYEQYF TRBV10-2 .
CASSTTRGMNTEAFF TRBV4-3 TRBD1
CASSVSLERTEAFF TRBV9 .
CASSTEGPETQYF TRBV5-1 .
CASSGDGAQHF TRBV19 .
CASSYGQGKMNTEAFF TRBV4-3 TRBD1
CASSLNAGNVGTEAFF TRBV5-6 .